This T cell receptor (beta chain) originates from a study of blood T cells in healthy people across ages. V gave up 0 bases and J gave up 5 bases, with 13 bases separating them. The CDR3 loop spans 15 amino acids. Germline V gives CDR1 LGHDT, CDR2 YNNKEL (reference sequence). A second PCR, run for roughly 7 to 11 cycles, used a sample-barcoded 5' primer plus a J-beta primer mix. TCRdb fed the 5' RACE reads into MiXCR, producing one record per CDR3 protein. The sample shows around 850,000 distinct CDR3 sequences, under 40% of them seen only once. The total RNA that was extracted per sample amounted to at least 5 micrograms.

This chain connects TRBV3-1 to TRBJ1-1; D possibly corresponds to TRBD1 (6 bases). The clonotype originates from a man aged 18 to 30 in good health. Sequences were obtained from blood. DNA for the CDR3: TGTGCCAGCAGCCAAGAGGGGGCAGTGAGGACTGAAGCTTTCTTT. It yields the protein CASSQEGAVRTEAFF.